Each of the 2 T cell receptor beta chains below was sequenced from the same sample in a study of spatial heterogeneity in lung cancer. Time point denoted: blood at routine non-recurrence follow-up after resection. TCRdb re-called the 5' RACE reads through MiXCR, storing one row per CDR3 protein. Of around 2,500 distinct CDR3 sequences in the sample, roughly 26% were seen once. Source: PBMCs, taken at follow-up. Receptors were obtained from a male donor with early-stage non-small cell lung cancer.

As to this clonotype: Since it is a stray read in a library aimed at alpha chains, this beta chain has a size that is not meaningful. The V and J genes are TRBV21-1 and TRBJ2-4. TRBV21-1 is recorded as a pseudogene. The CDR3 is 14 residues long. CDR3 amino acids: CAKSESQAKNIQYF. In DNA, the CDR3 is TGTGCCAAGAGTGAGTCTCAAGCCAAAAACATTCAGTACTTC.

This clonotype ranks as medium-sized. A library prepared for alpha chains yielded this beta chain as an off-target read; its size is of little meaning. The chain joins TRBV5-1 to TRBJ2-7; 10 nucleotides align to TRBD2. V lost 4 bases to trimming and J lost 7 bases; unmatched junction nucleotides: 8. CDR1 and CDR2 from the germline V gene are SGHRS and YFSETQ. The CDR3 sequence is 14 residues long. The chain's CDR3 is CASSASGRAPEQYF. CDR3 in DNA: TGCGCCAGCAGCGCCAGCGGGAGGGCCCCAGAGCAGTACTTC. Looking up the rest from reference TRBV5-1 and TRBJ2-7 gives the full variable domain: KAGVTQTPRYLIKTRGQQVTLSCSPISGHRSVSWYQQTPGQGLQFLFEYFSETQRNKGNFPGRFSGRQFSNSRSEMNVSTLELGDSALYLCASSASGRAPEQYFGPGTRLTVT.